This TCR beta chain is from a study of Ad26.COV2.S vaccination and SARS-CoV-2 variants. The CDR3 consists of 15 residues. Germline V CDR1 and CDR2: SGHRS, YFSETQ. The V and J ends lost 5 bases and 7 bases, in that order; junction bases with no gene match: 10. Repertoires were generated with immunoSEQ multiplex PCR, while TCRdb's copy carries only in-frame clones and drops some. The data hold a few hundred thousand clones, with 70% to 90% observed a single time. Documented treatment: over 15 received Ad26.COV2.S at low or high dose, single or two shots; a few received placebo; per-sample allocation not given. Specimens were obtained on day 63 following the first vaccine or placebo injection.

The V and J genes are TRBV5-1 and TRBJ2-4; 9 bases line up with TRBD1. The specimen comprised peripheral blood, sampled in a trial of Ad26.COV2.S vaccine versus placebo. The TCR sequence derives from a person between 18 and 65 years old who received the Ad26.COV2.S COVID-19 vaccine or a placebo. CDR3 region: CASSPRAGQGNIQYF. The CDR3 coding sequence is TGCGCCAGCAGTCCGCGGGCGGGACAGGGTAACATTCAGTACTTC.